The present T cell receptor (beta chain) was sequenced within a study of cytomegalovirus exposure and HLA in healthy donors. Primers: 60 Vbeta forward and 13 Jbeta reverse. Here immunoSEQ multiplex PCR was the method, and the copy in TCRdb shows in-frame clones only, minus some. The sample includes 85,000 to 100,000 clones, about 80% of them seen just once. The CDR3 is 17 residues long. Per germline, CDR1 MGHDK and CDR2 SYGVNS. V lost 2 bases and J lost 2; bases outside the gene matches: 5. The chain couples TRBV25-1 to TRBJ2-7; 14 positions agree with TRBD2. Sequenced input: PBMCs. This receptor was taken from a man in his thirties or forties in good health and CMV-seronegative. The CDR3 coding sequence is TGTGCCAGCAGTGAAAAGAGACTAGCGGGGGGGGCCTACGAGCAGTACTTC. It encodes CASSEKRLAGGAYEQYF.